This T cell receptor beta chain came from a study of blood T cell repertoires in COVID-19. Here immunoSEQ multiplex PCR was the method, and the copy in TCRdb shows in-frame clones only, minus some. The sample contains 120,000 to 150,000 clones, about 87% of which appear only once. V lost 9 bases to trimming and J lost 4 bases, with 15 bases between them. This CDR3 region has 13 residues. The germline V gene encodes CDR1 MNHEY and CDR2 SVGAGI. Sequencing was done on a sample of peripheral blood. The receptor was isolated from a woman in her 50s with acute or convalescent COVID-19. This sequence joins TRBV6-5 and TRBJ1-1; D is ambiguous. The CDR3 nucleotides are TGTGCCAGTGACAATCTAAGAACCACTGAAGCTTTCTTT. The encoded protein is CASDNLRTTEAFF.